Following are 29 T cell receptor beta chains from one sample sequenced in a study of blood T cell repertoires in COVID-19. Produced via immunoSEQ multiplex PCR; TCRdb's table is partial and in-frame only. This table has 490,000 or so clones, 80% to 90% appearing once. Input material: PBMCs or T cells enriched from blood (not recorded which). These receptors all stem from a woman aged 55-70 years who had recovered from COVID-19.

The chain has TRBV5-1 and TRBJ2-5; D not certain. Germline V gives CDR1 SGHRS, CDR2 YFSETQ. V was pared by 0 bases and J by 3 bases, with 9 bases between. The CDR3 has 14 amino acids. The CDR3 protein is CASSLGLVEETQYF. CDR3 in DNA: TGCGCCAGCAGCTTGGGGCTAGTCGAAGAGACCCAGTACTTC.

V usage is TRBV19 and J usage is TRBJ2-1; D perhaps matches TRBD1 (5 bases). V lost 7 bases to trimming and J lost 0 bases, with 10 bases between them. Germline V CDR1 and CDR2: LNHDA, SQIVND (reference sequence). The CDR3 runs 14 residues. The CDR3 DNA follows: TGTGCCAGTAAGGGGCCGAGCTCCTACAATGAGCAGTTCTTC. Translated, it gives CASKGPSSYNEQFF.

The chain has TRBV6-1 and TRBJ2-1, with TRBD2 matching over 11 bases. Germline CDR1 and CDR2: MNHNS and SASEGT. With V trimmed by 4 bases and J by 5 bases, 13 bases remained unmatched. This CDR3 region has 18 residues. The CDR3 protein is CASSVGSGGAYFHNEQFF. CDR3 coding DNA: TGTGCCAGCAGTGTCGGTAGCGGGGGGGCTTATTTCCACAATGAGCAGTTCTTC.

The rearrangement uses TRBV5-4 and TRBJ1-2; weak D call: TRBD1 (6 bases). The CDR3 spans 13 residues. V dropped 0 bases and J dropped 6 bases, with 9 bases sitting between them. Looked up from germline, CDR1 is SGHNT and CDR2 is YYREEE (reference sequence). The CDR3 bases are TGTGCCAGCAGCTTGGCAGGGGACCATGGCTACACCTTC. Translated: CASSLAGDHGYTF.

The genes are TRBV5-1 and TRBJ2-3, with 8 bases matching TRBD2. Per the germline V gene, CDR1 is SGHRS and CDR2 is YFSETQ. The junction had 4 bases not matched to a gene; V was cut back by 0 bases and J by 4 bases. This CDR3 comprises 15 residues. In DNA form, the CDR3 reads TGCGCCAGCAGCTTGGATGGCGGGGGGCCAGATACGCAGTATTTT. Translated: CASSLDGGGPDTQYF. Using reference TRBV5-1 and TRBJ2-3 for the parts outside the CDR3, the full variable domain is KAGVTQTPRYLIKTRGQQVTLSCSPISGHRSVSWYQQTPGQGLQFLFEYFSETQRNKGNFPGRFSGRQFSNSRSEMNVSTLELGDSALYLCASSLDGGGPDTQYFGPGTRLTVL.

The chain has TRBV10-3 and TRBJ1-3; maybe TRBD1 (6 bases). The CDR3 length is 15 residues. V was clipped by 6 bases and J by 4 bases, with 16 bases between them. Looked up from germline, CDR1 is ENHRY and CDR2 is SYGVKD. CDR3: CAIRESQGSGNTIYF. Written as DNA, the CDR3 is TGTGCCATCAGAGAATCACAGGGATCGGGAAACACCATATATTTT.

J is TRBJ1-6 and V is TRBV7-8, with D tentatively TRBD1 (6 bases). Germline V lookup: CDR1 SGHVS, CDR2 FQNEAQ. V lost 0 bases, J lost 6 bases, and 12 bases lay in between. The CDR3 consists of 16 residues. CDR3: CASSLAQGQSNSPLHF. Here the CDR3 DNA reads TGTGCCAGCAGCTTAGCCCAGGGACAATCTAATTCACCCCTCCACTTT.

The CDR3 DNA reads as TGTGCCAGCAGCAGAGAGGGGGCGAGGAACACTGAAGCTTTCTTT. Protein product: CASSREGARNTEAFF. The genes are TRBV6-6 and TRBJ1-1, with TRBD1 matching 7 bases. Looked up from germline, CDR1 is MNHNY and CDR2 is SVGAGI (reference sequence). The junction had 8 bases not matched to a gene; V was cut back by 6 bases and J by 1 base. The CDR3 is made up of 15 amino acids.

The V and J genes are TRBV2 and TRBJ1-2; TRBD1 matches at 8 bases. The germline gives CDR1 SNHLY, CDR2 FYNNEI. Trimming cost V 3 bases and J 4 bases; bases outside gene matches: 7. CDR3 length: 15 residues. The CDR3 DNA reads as TGTGCCAGCAGTGAGGCAGGGGGCTGGGGCTATGGCTACACCTTC. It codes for CASSEAGGWGYGYTF. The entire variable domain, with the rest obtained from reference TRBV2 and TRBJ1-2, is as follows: EPEVTQTPSHQVTQMGQEVILRCVPISNHLYFYWYRQILGQKVEFLVSFYNNEISEKSEIFDDQFSVERPDGSNFTLKIRSTKLEDSAMYFCASSEAGGWGYGYTFGSGTRLTVV.

In nucleotides, the CDR3 is TGTGCCAGCAGTACCCCGCCCTCCCTAGGCTACACCTTC. Amino acids: CASSTPPSLGYTF. The rearrangement links TRBV11-3 to TRBJ1-2, with D hard to call. Trimming cost V 6 bases and J 8 bases, with 16 bases left between them. The CDR3 loop spans 13 amino acids. In germline, CDR1 is SGHNT, CDR2 YENEEA.

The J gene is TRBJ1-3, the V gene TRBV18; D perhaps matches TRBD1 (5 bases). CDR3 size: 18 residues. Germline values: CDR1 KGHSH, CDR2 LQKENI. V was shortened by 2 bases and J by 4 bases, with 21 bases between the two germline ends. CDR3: CASSPGSVGRTNGNTIYF. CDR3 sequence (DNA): TGTGCCAGCTCACCAGGATCAGTCGGTCGGACAAACGGAAACACCATATATTTT.

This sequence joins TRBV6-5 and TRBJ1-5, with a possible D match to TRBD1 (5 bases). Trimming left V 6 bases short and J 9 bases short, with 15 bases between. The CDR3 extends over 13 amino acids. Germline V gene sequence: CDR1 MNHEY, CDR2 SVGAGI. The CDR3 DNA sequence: TGTGCCAGCAGCTCGACAGACATAGCGCCCCAGCATTTT. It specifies CASSSTDIAPQHF.

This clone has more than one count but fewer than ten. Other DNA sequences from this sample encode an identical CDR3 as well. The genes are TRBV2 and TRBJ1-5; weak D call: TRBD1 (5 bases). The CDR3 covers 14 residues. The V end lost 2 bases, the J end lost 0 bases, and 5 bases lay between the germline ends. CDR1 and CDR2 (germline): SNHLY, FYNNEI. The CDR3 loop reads CASSEQGSNQPQHF. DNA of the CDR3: TGTGCCAGCAGTGAACAGGGTAGCAATCAGCCCCAGCATTTT.

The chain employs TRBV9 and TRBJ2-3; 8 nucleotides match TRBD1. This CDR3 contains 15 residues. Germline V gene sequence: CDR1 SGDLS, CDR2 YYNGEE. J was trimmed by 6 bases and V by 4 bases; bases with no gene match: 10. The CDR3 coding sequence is TGTGCCAGCAGCTCCGCCGGGACAGGACACGATACGCAGTATTTT. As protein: CASSSAGTGHDTQYF.

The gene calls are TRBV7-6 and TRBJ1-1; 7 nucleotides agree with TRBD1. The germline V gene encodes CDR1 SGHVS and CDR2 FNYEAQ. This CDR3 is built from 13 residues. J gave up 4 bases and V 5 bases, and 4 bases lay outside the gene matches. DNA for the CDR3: TGTGCCAGCAGCGGCAGGGGGTTCACTGAAGCTTTCTTT. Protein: CASSGRGFTEAFF.

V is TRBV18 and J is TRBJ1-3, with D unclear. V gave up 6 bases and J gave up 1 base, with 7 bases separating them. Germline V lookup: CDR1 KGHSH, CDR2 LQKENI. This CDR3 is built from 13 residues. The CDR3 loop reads CASSDSSGNTIYF. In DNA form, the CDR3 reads TGTGCCAGCTCCGACTCTTCTGGAAACACCATATATTTT.

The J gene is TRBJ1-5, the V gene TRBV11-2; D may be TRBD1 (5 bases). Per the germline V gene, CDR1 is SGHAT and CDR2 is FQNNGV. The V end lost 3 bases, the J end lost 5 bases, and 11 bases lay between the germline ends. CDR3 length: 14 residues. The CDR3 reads CASSFSGFDQPQHF. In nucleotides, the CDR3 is TGTGCCAGCAGCTTCTCAGGGTTTGATCAGCCCCAGCATTTT.

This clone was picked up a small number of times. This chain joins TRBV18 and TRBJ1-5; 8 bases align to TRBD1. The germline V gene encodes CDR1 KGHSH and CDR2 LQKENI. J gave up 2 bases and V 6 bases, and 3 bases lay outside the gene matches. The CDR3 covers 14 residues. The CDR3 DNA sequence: TGTGCCAGCTCGCTGACAGGGGGCAATCAGCCCCAGCATTTT. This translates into CASSLTGGNQPQHF.

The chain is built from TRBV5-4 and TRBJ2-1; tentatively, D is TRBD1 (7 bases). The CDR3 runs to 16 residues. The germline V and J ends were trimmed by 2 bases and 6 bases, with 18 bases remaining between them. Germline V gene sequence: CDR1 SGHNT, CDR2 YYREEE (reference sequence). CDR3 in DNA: TGTGCCAGCAGCTTAAGTGCCGGGACAGCGGGCAATGAGCAGTTCTTC. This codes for CASSLSAGTAGNEQFF.

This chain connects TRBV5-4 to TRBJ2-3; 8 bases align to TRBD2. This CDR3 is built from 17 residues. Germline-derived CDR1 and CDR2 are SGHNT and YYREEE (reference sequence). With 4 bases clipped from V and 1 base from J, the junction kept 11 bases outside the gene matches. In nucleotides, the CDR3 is TGTGCCAGCAGCCCTCCCAGGGCGGGGGGTCGCACAGATACGCAGTATTTT. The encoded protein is CASSPPRAGGRTDTQYF.

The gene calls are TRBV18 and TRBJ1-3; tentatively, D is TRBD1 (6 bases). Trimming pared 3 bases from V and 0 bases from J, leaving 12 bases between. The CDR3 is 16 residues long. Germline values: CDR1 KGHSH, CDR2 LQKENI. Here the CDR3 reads CASSPTGPSSGNTIYF. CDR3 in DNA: TGTGCCAGCTCACCGACAGGACCCTCCTCTGGAAACACCATATATTTT.

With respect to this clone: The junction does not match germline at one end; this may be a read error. The CDR3 is CASSPGTGGYEQYF. CDR3 bases: TGTGCTAGCAGCCCCGGGACAGGGGGCTACGAGCAGTACTTC. V gene TRBV7-7 combines with J gene TRBJ2-7; 11 bases align to TRBD1. CDR1 is SSHAT and CDR2 is FNYEAQ in the germline V gene (reference sequence). The CDR3 extends over 14 amino acids.

As DNA, the CDR3 is TGTGCCAGCAGTGAAAATCCAGTCAGGGGAAGTGAAAAACTGTTTTTT. Translation: CASSENPVRGSEKLFF. The chain employs TRBV6-1 and TRBJ1-4, with D perhaps TRBD1 (6 bases). CDR1 and CDR2 from the germline V gene are MNHNS and SASEGT. V was cut by 2 bases and J by 7 bases, with 17 bases left in between. The CDR3 spans 16 residues.

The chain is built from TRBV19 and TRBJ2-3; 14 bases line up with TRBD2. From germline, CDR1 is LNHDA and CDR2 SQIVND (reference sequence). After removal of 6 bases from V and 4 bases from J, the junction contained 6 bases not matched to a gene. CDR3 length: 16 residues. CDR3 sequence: CASSLGLAGGSDTQYF. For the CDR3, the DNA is TGTGCCAGTAGCCTCGGACTAGCGGGGGGTTCAGATACGCAGTATTTT.

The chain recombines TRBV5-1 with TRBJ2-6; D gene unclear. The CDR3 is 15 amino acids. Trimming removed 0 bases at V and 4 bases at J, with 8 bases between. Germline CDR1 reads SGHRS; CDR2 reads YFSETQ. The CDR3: CASSLGVPGANVLTF. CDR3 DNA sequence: TGCGCCAGCAGCTTGGGAGTTCCAGGGGCCAACGTCCTGACTTTC.

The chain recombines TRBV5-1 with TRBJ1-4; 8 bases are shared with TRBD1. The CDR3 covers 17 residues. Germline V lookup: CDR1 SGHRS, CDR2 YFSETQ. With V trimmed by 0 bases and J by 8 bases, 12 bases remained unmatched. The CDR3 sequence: CASSLEITGGKREKLFF. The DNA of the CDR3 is TGCGCCAGCAGCTTGGAAATTACAGGGGGTAAAAGGGAAAAACTGTTTTTT.

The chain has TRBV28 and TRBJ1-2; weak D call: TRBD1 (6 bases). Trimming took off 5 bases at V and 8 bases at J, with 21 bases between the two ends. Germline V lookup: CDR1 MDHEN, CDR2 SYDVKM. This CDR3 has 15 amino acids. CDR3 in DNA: TGTGCCAGCAGTCCCCAAGGGGGAGGGATCCAGGGCTACACCTTC. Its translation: CASSPQGGGIQGYTF.

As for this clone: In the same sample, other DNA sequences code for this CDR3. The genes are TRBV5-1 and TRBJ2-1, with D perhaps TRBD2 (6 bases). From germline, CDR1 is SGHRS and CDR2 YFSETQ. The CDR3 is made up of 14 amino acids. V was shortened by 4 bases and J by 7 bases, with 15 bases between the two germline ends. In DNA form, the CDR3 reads TGCGCCAGCAGCCCCGGCGGGGCAGGGAATGAGCAGTTCTTC. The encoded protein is CASSPGGAGNEQFF.

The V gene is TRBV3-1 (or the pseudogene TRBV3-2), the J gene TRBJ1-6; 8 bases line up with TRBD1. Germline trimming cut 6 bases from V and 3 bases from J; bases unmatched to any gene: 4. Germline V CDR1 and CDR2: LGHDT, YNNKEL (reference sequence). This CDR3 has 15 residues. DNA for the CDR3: TGTGCCAGCAGGGGTGGGACAGGCTATAATTCACCCCTCCACTTT. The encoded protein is CASRGGTGYNSPLHF.